Listed here are 14 T cell receptor beta chains from one sample, sequenced in a study of T cells in Graves' hyperthyroidism and ophthalmopathy. TCR beta CDR3 region amplification was performed from RNA transcripts. The HTBI primer set was used in a first-round RT-PCR of the TCR CDR3. TCRdb reanalysed the multiplex PCR reads using MiXCR and keeps one entry per CDR3 protein. This sample has about 520,000 distinct CDR3 sequences, with approximately 25% found just once. The sequenced sample was blood. The receptor set was obtained from a woman in her 30s with Graves' ophthalmopathy.

There are many counts of this clonotype. This chain joins TRBV20-1 and TRBJ2-7; maybe TRBD1 (6 bases). Germline V gene sequence: CDR1 DFQATT, CDR2 SNEGSKA (reference sequence). The CDR3 contains 16 residues. With 1 base removed from V and 3 bases from J, the gap between germline ends came to 19 bases. The CDR3 DNA reads as TGCAGTGCTAGAGCGAGGACGGGACAAACCTTCTACGAGCAGTACTTC. Translation: CSARARTGQTFYEQYF.

This clonotype was seen repeatedly, ten times or more. The chain joins TRBV7-9 to TRBJ1-1; unclear D gene. The V gene's germline CDR1 is SEHNR and CDR2 FQNEAQ (reference sequence). V was trimmed by 2 bases and J by 1 base, leaving 11 bases between them. This CDR3 is built from 15 residues. CDR3 in amino acids: CASSLIGIRNTEAFF. Written as DNA, the CDR3 is TGTGCCAGCAGCTTAATCGGTATCCGGAACACTGAAGCTTTCTTT.

This clonotype was observed many times. J is TRBJ1-3 and V is TRBV7-9, with 8 nucleotides matching TRBD1. Germline CDR1 reads SEHNR; CDR2 reads FQNEAQ (reference sequence). CDR3 length: 15 amino acids. The V gene end was trimmed by 4 bases and the J gene end by 7 bases; junction bases not matched to a gene: 9. The DNA for the CDR3 is TGTGCCAGCAGCTCCCGGGACAGGCCTTCTAACACCATATATTTT. It yields the protein CASSSRDRPSNTIYF. The full variable domain, in which reference TRBV7-9 and TRBJ1-3 provide the parts outside the CDR3, is DTGVSQNPRHKITKRGQNVTFRCDPISEHNRLYWYRQTLGQGPEFLTYFQNEAQLEKSRLLSDRFSAERPKGSFSTLEIQRTEQGDSAMYLCASSSRDRPSNTIYFGEGSWLTVV.

The J gene is TRBJ1-1, the V gene TRBV7-2, with D perhaps TRBD1 (5 bases). V lost 2 bases and J lost 1, with 11 bases in between. The germline V gene has CDR1 SGHTA and CDR2 FQGNSA. The CDR3 runs to 15 residues. CDR3 sequence: CASSLQGLGNTEAFF. In nucleotides, the CDR3 is TGTGCCAGCAGCTTACAGGGCTTGGGGAACACTGAAGCTTTCTTT.

The gene calls are TRBV6-1 and TRBJ2-5; perhaps D is TRBD1 or TRBD2 (6 bases each). Per the germline V gene, CDR1 is MNHNS and CDR2 is SASEGT. This CDR3 is built from 14 residues. V was cut by 5 bases and J by 9 bases, with 19 bases left in between. CDR3 region: CASSPSDRPGAQYF. The CDR3 nucleotides read TGTGCCAGCAGTCCTAGCGACAGGCCTGGGGCCCAGTACTTC.

The chain recombines TRBV24-1 with TRBJ1-1; D unclear. CDR1 is KGHDR and CDR2 is SFDVKD in the germline V gene. This CDR3 region has 18 residues. V was cut by 2 bases and J by 1 base, with 19 bases left in between. This CDR3 reads CATSDSVGRVATNTEAFF. The CDR3 DNA sequence: TGTGCCACCAGTGATTCAGTAGGCAGAGTCGCGACGAACACTGAAGCTTTCTTT.

This clonotype occurred many times. This sequence joins TRBV19 and TRBJ1-2; 8 positions match TRBD1. In germline, CDR1 is LNHDA, CDR2 SQIVND (reference sequence). V shed 4 bases and J 3 bases; nucleotides not matched to a gene: 7. The CDR3 totals 15 residues. Here the CDR3 reads CASSNRDRLHYGYTF. The CDR3 nucleotides are TGTGCCAGTAGTAACCGGGACAGGCTACACTATGGCTACACCTTC.

The rearrangement uses TRBV30 and TRBJ1-5; D not certain. V lost 0 bases, J lost 0 bases, and 6 bases lay in between. The CDR3 contains 14 residues. Germline CDR1 and CDR2: GTSNPN and SVGIG (reference sequence). The CDR3 sequence: CAWSVGYSNQPQHF. The CDR3 DNA is TGTGCCTGGAGTGTAGGATATAGCAATCAGCCCCAGCATTTT.

In this sample, this clonotype turned up many times. The chain carries TRBV10-3 and TRBJ2-2; 8 bases match TRBD1. The CDR3 spans 16 residues. In germline, CDR1 is ENHRY, CDR2 SYGVKD. Trimming removed 6 bases from V and 4 bases from J; junction bases left unmatched: 10. The CDR3, as DNA: TGTGCCATCAGACCCGACGGACAGGGAATCACCGGGGAGCTGTTTTTT. It yields the protein CAIRPDGQGITGELFF.

The chain couples TRBV27 to TRBJ1-2, with a tentative D call TRBD1 (5 bases). Germline V gene data show CDR1 as MNHEY and CDR2 as SMNVEV (reference sequence). CDR3 length equals 16 residues. The ends were cut back, 5 bases at V and 0 bases at J, with 16 bases in the middle. The CDR3 sequence is CASSPHWTRANYGYTF. The CDR3 nucleotides are TGTGCCAGCAGTCCACATTGGACAAGGGCTAACTATGGCTACACCTTC.

The J gene is TRBJ1-5, the V gene TRBV7-8; possible D gene TRBD1, 5 bases. Trimming removed 1 base at V and 2 bases at J, with 9 bases between. This CDR3 is built from 15 residues. The germline V gene encodes CDR1 SGHVS and CDR2 FQNEAQ. DNA for the CDR3: TGTGCCAGCAGCTTAGAGGGCAGGGGCAATCAGCCCCAGCATTTT. Amino acids: CASSLEGRGNQPQHF.

This clonotype came up many times. This chain uses TRBV6-2 or TRBV6-3 with TRBJ1-5, with 7 bases fitting TRBD1. Germline-derived CDR1 and CDR2 are MNHEY and SVGEGT. CDR3 length: 17 residues. The junction had 16 bases not matched to a gene; V was cut back by 6 bases and J by 5 bases. The CDR3 DNA reads as TGTGCCAGCAGCCTCCCTTTTGGACAGGTCGATGATCAGCCCCAGCATTTT. It is translated as CASSLPFGQVDDQPQHF.

This clonotype was counted ten times or more. The chain recombines TRBV19 with TRBJ1-1, with D perhaps TRBD1 (5 bases). CDR3 length equals 15 residues. V was clipped by 3 bases and J by 0 bases, with 11 bases between them. The germline V gene encodes CDR1 LNHDA and CDR2 SQIVND (reference sequence). The CDR3 nucleotides are TGTGCCAGTAGTATCTGGGGCGTGATGAACACTGAAGCTTTCTTT. It codes for CASSIWGVMNTEAFF. Full variable domain (remainder filled in from reference TRBV19 and TRBJ1-1): DGGITQSPKYLFRKEGQNVTLSCEQNLNHDAMYWYRQDPGQGLRLIYYSQIVNDFQKGDIAEGYSVSREKKESFPLTVTSAQKNPTAFYLCASSIWGVMNTEAFFGQGTRLTVV.

This clonotype was recorded at least ten times. V gene TRBV19 combines with J gene TRBJ1-5; D remains unclear. Germline values: CDR1 LNHDA, CDR2 SQIVND (reference sequence). The CDR3 is 10 amino acids. The V end lost 3 bases, the J end lost 8 bases, and 2 bases lay between the germline ends. The CDR3 sequence: CASSIEPQHF. In nucleotides, the CDR3 is TGTGCCAGTAGTATCGAGCCCCAGCATTTT.